This T cell receptor (beta chain) appears in the sequencing data of a study of blood T cell repertoires in COVID-19. At the level of the study: The study drew acute and convalescent COVID-19 samples from the United States, Italy and Spain.

Measured with immunoSEQ multiplex PCR; TCRdb has only the in-frame clones, and not every one. The sample has about 220,000 clones; 75% to 85% are singletons. V was trimmed by 0 bases and J by 5 bases, leaving 10 bases between them. Germline V gene sequence: CDR1 MNHNY, CDR2 SVGAGI (reference sequence). The CDR3 is 14 amino acids. This receptor was taken from a human donor in a cohort sampled during active COVID-19. The material sequenced was peripheral blood. The chain carries TRBV6-6 and TRBJ2-5, with D possibly TRBD2 on 6 matching bases. The CDR3 DNA is TGTGCCAGCAGTTACTCGAGGGGAGGTGAGACCCAGTACTTC. This codes for CASSYSRGGETQYF.